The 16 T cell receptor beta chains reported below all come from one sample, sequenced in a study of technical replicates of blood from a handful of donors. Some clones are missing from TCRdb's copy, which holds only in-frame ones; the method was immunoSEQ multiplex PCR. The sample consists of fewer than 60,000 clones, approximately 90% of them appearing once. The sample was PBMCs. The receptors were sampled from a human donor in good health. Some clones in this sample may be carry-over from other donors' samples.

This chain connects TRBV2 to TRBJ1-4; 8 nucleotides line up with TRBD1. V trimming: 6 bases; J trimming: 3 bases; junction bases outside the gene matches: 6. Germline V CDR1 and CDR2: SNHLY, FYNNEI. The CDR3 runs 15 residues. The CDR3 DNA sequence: TGTGCCAGCAGCGCGACAGGGGCACCTAATGAAAAACTGTTTTTT. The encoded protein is CASSATGAPNEKLFF.

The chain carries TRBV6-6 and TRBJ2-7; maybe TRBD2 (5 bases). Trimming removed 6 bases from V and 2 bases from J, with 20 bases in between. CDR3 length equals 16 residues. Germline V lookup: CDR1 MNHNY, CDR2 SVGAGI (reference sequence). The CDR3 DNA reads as TGTGCCAGCAGCCACACCCAGGACTCCAATCCCTACGAGCAGTACTTC. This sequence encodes CASSHTQDSNPYEQYF.

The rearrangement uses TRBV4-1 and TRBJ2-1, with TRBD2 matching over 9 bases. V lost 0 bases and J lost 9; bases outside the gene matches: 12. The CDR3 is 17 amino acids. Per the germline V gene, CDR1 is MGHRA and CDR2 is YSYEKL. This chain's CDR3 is CASSQDRAGGARSEQFF. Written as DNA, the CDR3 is TGCGCCAGCAGCCAAGATAGGGCGGGAGGGGCTAGAAGTGAGCAGTTCTTC.

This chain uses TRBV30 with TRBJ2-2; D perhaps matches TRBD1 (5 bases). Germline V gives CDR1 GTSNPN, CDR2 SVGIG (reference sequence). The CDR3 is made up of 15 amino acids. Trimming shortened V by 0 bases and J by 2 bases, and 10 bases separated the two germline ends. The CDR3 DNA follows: TGTGCCTGGAGTGTCGACAGTACAAACACCGGGGAGCTGTTTTTT. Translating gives CAWSVDSTNTGELFF. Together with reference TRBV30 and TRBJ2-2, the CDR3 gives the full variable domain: SQTIHQWPATLVQPVGSPLSLECTVEGTSNPNLYWYRQAAGRGLQLLFYSVGIGQISSEVPQNLSASRPQDRQFILSSKKLLLSDSGFYLCAWSVDSTNTGELFFGEGSRLTVL.

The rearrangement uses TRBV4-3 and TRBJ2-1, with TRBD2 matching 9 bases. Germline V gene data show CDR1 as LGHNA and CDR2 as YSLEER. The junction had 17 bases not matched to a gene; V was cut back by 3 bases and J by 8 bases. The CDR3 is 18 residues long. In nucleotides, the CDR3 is TGCGCCAGCAGCCAGGCCTTGGGGAGCGGGAGGACCAACGATGAGCAGTTCTTC. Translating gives CASSQALGSGRTNDEQFF.

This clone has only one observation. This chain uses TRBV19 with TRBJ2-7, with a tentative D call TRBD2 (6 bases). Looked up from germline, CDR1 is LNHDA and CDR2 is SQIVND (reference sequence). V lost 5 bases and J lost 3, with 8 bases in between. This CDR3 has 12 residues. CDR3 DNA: TGTGCCAGTAGTGGGGGACTCTACGAGCAGTACTTC. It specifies CASSGGLYEQYF.

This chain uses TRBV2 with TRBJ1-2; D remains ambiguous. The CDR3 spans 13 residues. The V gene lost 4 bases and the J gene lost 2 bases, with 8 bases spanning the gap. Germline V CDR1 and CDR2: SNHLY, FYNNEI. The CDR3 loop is CASSAPTNYGYTF. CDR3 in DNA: TGTGCCAGCAGTGCCCCAACAAACTATGGCTACACCTTC.

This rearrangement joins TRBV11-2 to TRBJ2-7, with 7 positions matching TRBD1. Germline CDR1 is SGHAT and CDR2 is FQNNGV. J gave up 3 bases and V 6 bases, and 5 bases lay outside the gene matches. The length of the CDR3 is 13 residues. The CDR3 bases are TGTGCCAGCAGTCCGACAGGGTTCTACGAGCAGTACTTC. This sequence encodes CASSPTGFYEQYF.

CDR3 amino acids: CASRMGQNYEQYF. CDR3 nucleotides: TGTGCCAGCAGGATGGGACAGAACTACGAGCAGTACTTC. The chain carries TRBV6-4 and TRBJ2-7, with 7 nucleotides matching TRBD1. Germline V gene data show CDR1 as MRHNA and CDR2 as SNTAGT. The V and J ends lost 6 bases and 3 bases, in that order; junction bases with no gene match: 5. This CDR3 spans 13 amino acids.

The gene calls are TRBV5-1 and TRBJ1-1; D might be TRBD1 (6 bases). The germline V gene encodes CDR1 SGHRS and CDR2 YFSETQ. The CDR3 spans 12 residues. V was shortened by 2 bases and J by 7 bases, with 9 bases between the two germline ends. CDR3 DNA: TGCGCCAGCAGCTTCGACAGGCTTGAAGCTTTCTTT. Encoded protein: CASSFDRLEAFF.

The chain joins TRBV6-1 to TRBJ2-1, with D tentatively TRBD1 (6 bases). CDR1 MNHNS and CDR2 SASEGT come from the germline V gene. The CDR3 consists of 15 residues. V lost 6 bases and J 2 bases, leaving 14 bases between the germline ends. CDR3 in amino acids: CASSPRQATYNEQFF. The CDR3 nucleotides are TGTGCCAGCAGCCCCCGACAGGCTACCTACAATGAGCAGTTCTTC.

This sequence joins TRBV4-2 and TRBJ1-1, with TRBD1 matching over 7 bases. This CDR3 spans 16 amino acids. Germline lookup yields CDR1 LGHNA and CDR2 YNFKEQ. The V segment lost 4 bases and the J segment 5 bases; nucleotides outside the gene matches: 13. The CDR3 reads CASSRIGDSGETEAFF. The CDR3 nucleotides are TGTGCCAGCAGCCGAATCGGGGACAGCGGTGAGACTGAAGCTTTCTTT.

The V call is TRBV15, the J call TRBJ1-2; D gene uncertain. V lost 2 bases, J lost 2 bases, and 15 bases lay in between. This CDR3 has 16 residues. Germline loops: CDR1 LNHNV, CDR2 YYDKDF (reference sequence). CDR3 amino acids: CATSRPRGGSNYGYTF. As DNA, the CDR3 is TGTGCCACCAGCAGACCCCGTGGAGGGTCAAACTATGGCTACACCTTC.

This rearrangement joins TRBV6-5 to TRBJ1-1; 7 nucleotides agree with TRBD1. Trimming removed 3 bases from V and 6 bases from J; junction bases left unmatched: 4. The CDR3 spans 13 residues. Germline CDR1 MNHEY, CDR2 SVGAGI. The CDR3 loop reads CASSYEGAAEAFF. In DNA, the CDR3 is TGTGCCAGCAGTTATGAGGGGGCCGCTGAAGCTTTCTTT.

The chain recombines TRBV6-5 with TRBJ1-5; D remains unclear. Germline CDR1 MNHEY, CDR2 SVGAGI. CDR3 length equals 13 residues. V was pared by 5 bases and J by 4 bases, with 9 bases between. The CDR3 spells CASSREENQPQHF. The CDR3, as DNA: TGTGCCAGCAGTCGAGAGGAGAATCAGCCCCAGCATTTT.

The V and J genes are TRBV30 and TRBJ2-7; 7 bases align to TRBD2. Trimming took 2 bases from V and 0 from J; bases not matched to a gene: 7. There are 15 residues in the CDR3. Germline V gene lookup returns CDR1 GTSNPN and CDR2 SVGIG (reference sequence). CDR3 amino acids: CAWSSTGTISYEQYF. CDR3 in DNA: TGTGCCTGGAGTTCAACCGGGACTATCTCCTACGAGCAGTACTTC.